The clone carrying this T cell receptor (beta chain) was picked up a small number of times. This CDR3 has 15 amino acids. Germline V gene lookup returns CDR1 SQVTM and CDR2 ANQGSEA. After removal of 1 base from V and 5 bases from J, the junction contained 6 bases not matched to a gene. This specimen comes from a study of CD8+ T cells in alopecia areata. RNA, once extracted, was reverse transcribed into cDNA for use as the sequencing template. Libraries were prepared by immunoSEQ multiplex PCR; TCRdb keeps only in-frame clonotypes and omits some of them. Found here are 65,000 to 100,000 clones, roughly 51% of them singletons; the top ten hold 5.5% to 6.5%. Separation by sorting yielded CD4+ and CD8+ T cells from PBMCs.

This receptor was taken from a human donor with alopecia areata. Sequencing was done on a sample of NKG2D-high CD8+ T cells sorted from blood. The J gene is TRBJ2-2, the V gene TRBV29-1, with 8 bases identical to TRBD1. The CDR3 loop reads CSVEVRDRGTGELFF. Here the CDR3 DNA reads TGCAGCGTTGAAGTTCGCGACAGGGGAACCGGGGAGCTGTTTTTT.